This T cell receptor beta chain was recorded in a study of long-term antiretroviral therapy in people with HIV. As regards this clone: One end of the junction fails to match germline, which may point to a read error.

CDR3 size: 12 residues. Looked up from germline, CDR1 is LGHNT and CDR2 is FRNRAP. Running of the v3.0 immunoSEQ assay took place at survey level. Produced via immunoSEQ multiplex PCR; TCRdb's table is partial and in-frame only. Seen here are about 25,000 clones, 70% to 90% observed once, and the top ten hold around 3.6%. This rearrangement joins TRBV12-5 to TRBJ1-3; the match to TRBD1 covers 7 bases. The specimen comprised unsorted PBMCs, sampled 1.9 years after starting antiretroviral therapy. The sequence was collected from a woman in her twenties or thirties with HIV. This chain's CDR3 is CASEGAGDTIYF. For the CDR3, the DNA is TGTGCTAGTGAGGGGGCTGGAGACACCATATATTTT.